The next 13 T cell receptor beta chains were all read from a single sample in a study of OX40 agonist ivuxolimab in advanced cancers. The assay was immunoSEQ multiplex PCR, and TCRdb's table has in-frame clones only and misses some. In the table there are about 60,000 clones, approximately 86% of which are singletons. The sequencing here drew on CD4+ or CD8+ T cells sorted from blood, taken in a trial of the OX40 agonist ivuxolimab. These receptors were taken from an adult with an advanced solid tumor such as melanoma, head and neck, liver or kidney cancer.

The chain has TRBV5-1 and TRBJ2-7; 7 bases fit TRBD2. The germline CDR1 and CDR2 sequences are SGHRS and YFSETQ. CDR3 size: 14 residues. Trimming removed 4 bases from V and 3 bases from J; junction bases left unmatched: 7. The chain's CDR3 is CASSGGRGVYEQYF. In DNA form, the CDR3 reads TGCGCCAGCAGCGGCGGGAGAGGAGTCTACGAGCAGTACTTC.

This rearrangement joins TRBV5-1 to TRBJ1-2, with TRBD1 as a possible D gene (5 bases). Germline CDR1 is SGHRS and CDR2 is YFSETQ. V was trimmed by 0 bases and J by 1 base, leaving 10 bases between them. CDR3 length: 15 residues. The CDR3 sequence: CASSLGRQSNYGYTF. The CDR3 DNA reads as TGCGCCAGCAGCTTGGGACGACAGAGTAACTATGGCTACACCTTC.

The rearrangement uses TRBV5-1 and TRBJ2-7; D remains unclear. This CDR3 is built from 13 residues. Trimming took 0 bases from V and 7 from J, leaving 11 bases between them. CDR1 SGHRS and CDR2 YFSETQ come from the germline V gene. As DNA, the CDR3 is TGCGCCAGCAGCTTGGGCCTGGAGCTAGAGCAGTACTTC. This sequence encodes CASSLGLELEQYF.

The chain couples TRBV7-2 to TRBJ1-1; D is unclear. The length of the CDR3 is 14 residues. Germline V lookup: CDR1 SGHTA, CDR2 FQGNSA. With 2 bases removed from V and 0 bases from J, the gap between germline ends came to 7 bases. The DNA of the CDR3 is TGTGCCAGCAGCTTAAGACAACTGAACACTGAAGCTTTCTTT. Translation gives CASSLRQLNTEAFF. The full variable domain, rest sourced from reference TRBV7-2 and TRBJ1-1, is GAGVSQSPSNKVTEKGKDVELRCDPISGHTALYWYRQSLGQGLEFLIYFQGNSAPDKSGLPSDRFSAERTGGSVSTLTIQRTQQEDSAVYLCASSLRQLNTEAFFGQGTRLTVV.

The V call is TRBV9, the J call TRBJ1-3; no clear D gene. The CDR3 runs 15 residues. Germline V lookup: CDR1 SGDLS, CDR2 YYNGEE. V was pared by 0 bases and J by 2 bases, with 9 bases between. CDR3: CASSVGGAPGNTIYF. CDR3 nucleotides: TGTGCCAGCAGCGTAGGAGGAGCCCCTGGAAACACCATATATTTT.

The chain employs TRBV7-2 and TRBJ1-2, with D tentatively TRBD1 (6 bases). This CDR3 spans 14 amino acids. CDR1 and CDR2 (germline): SGHTA, FQGNSA. The V gene lost 4 bases and the J gene lost 1 base, with 10 bases spanning the gap. This CDR3 is CASSSDSFNYGYTF. The CDR3 coding sequence is TGTGCCAGCAGCTCGGACAGCTTTAACTATGGCTACACCTTC.

V is TRBV4-3 and J is TRBJ2-2, with D possibly matching TRBD2 (6 bases). The V end was cut by 2 bases, the J end by 8 bases, with 18 bases between. CDR1 and CDR2 (germline): LGHNA, YSLEER. The CDR3 has 16 amino acids. CDR3 amino acids: CASSQLGNSGRGELFF. CDR3 sequence (DNA): TGCGCCAGCAGCCAACTCGGTAATAGCGGCAGGGGGGAGCTGTTTTTT.

This clone was seen more than once but under ten times. This chain joins TRBV6-6 and TRBJ2-3; TRBD2 is a possible D gene (6 bases). This CDR3 spans 15 amino acids. Trimming shortened V by 5 bases and J by 2 bases, and 14 bases separated the two germline ends. Germline lookup yields CDR1 MNHNY and CDR2 SVGAGI (reference sequence). The DNA of the CDR3 is TGTGCCAGCAGTCCCGGGGGAAGTTTCACAGATACGCAGTATTTT. It encodes CASSPGGSFTDTQYF.

This clone has only a few counts. This sequence joins TRBV7-8 and TRBJ1-1; the D gene is possibly TRBD1 (6 bases). This CDR3 has 16 residues. Germline V lookup: CDR1 SGHVS, CDR2 FQNEAQ. The germline V and J ends were trimmed by 3 bases and 5 bases, with 19 bases remaining between them. The CDR3 nucleotides read TGTGCCAGCAGCTTTTTAGGGACAATTCTTTTAACTGAAGCTTTCTTT. This sequence encodes CASSFLGTILLTEAFF.

This clone was counted between two and nine times. The rearrangement joins TRBV9 to TRBJ2-7; D ambiguous. V was cut by 3 bases and J by 5 bases, with 18 bases left in between. CDR3 length: 15 residues. Germline V gene lookup returns CDR1 SGDLS and CDR2 YYNGEE. CDR3 nucleotides: TGTGCCAGCAGCGCCTTCGGAGTTAGTATCCACGAGCAGTACTTC. Residues: CASSAFGVSIHEQYF. Full variable domain (outside the CDR3, taken from reference TRBV9 and TRBJ2-7): DSGVTQTPKHLITATGQRVTLRCSPRSGDLSVYWYQQSLDQGLQFLIQYYNGEERAKGNILERFSAQQFPDLHSELNLSSLELGDSALYFCASSAFGVSIHEQYFGPGTRLTVT.

J is TRBJ2-7 and V is TRBV29-1; D gene ambiguous. Germline V gene lookup returns CDR1 SQVTM and CDR2 ANQGSEA. Trimming removed 7 bases at V and 0 bases at J, with 13 bases between. The CDR3 extends over 13 amino acids. This CDR3 is CSGLPLSSYEQYF. The CDR3 coding sequence is TGCAGCGGACTGCCGTTGAGCTCCTACGAGCAGTACTTC.

J is TRBJ1-4 and V is TRBV27, with D hard to call. Per germline, CDR1 MNHEY and CDR2 SMNVEV (reference sequence). The CDR3 is 14 amino acids. Trimming took 7 bases from V and 0 from J, leaving 9 bases between them. In DNA form, the CDR3 reads TGTGCCAGCAAAAACAGTGCAACTAATGAAAAACTGTTTTTT. This sequence encodes CASKNSATNEKLFF.

This rearrangement joins TRBV6-6 to TRBJ1-1, with TRBD1 matching over 7 bases. Per germline, CDR1 MNHNY and CDR2 SVGAGI (reference sequence). The CDR3 spans 13 residues. Germline trimming cut 4 bases from V and 3 bases from J; bases unmatched to any gene: 2. CDR3 region: CASSWQGDTEAFF. CDR3 DNA sequence: TGTGCCAGCAGTTGGCAGGGGGACACTGAAGCTTTCTTT.